What follows is one TCR beta chain and its context. These data originate in a study of control samples from healthy donors and cancer patients. CDR3 length: 13 residues. Germline V CDR1 and CDR2: SGHVS, FQNEAQ. V gave up 5 bases and J gave up 4 bases, with 11 bases separating them. Data came from immunoSEQ multiplex PCR; TCRdb stores just in-frame clones and leaves some out. The sample comprises under 200,000 clones, 80% to 90% of which are singletons, and nearly 5% rests with the top ten. The rearrangement uses TRBV7-8 and TRBJ1-2; tentatively, D is TRBD1 (6 bases). The source of this sequence is a woman aged 30 to 39 in good health. The specimen sequenced was blood. The CDR3 loop is CASSQGQSYGYTF. DNA for the CDR3: TGTGCCAGCAGCCAAGGACAGAGCTATGGCTACACCTTC.